Listed here are 23 T cell receptor beta chains from one sample, sequenced in a study of blood T cell repertoires in COVID-19 (dated by TCRdb to 2020 to 2021). Receptor amplification or capture employed the immunoSEQ multiplex PCR assay. Sourced from immuneACCESS, this table was stored by TCRdb with only in-frame sequences that have V and J called. A share of the clones is absent; for the studies checked, an unresolved V gene accounts for under half, and the remainder has no known explanation. Across this sample there are around 150,000 clones, with 85% seen only once. The ten largest clones represent 3% to 3.5% of the sample. Source material: peripheral blood. The receptors shown here come from a human donor with acute or convalescent COVID-19. The donor label of this sample is uncertain.

The chain's CDR3 is CAWGPWDWNYGYTF. The CDR3 coding sequence is TGTGCCTGGGGGCCCTGGGACTGGAACTATGGCTACACCTTC. V usage is TRBV30 and J usage is TRBJ1-2; D is perhaps TRBD1 (5 bases). With 5 bases removed from V and 2 bases from J, the gap between germline ends came to 15 bases. This CDR3 region has 14 residues. CDR1 is GTSNPN, CDR2 SVGIG, per germline (reference sequence).

The genes are TRBV19 and TRBJ1-1; the D is unclear. The CDR3 consists of 13 residues. Germline V gives CDR1 LNHDA, CDR2 SQIVND (reference sequence). Trimming stripped 6 bases from V and 1 base from J, with 9 bases between. The DNA of the CDR3 is TGTGCCAGTAGGATGGCCCCGAACACTGAAGCTTTCTTT. Protein: CASRMAPNTEAFF.

The V gene is TRBV9, the J gene TRBJ1-2; tentative D call: TRBD1 (6 bases). V was pared by 0 bases and J by 5 bases, with 8 bases between. From germline, CDR1 is SGDLS and CDR2 YYNGEE. There are 13 residues in the CDR3. The CDR3 coding sequence is TGTGCCAGCAGCGTAGCAGGGGATTATGGCTACACCTTC. It is translated as CASSVAGDYGYTF.

The count of this clone is one. This chain connects TRBV5-4 to TRBJ1-3, with TRBD1 as a possible D gene (6 bases). From germline, CDR1 is SGHNT and CDR2 YYREEE (reference sequence). V was clipped by 5 bases and J by 3 bases, with 15 bases between them. The CDR3 totals 15 residues. The CDR3 spells CASRDSGTYGNTIYF. CDR3 nucleotides: TGTGCCAGCAGGGACTCCGGGACATATGGAAACACCATATATTTT.

This chain uses TRBV12-5 with TRBJ2-5; 8 bases agree with TRBD1. CDR3 length: 17 amino acids. Germline CDR1 LGHNT, CDR2 FRNRAP. The trim removed 0 bases at V and 7 bases at J, leaving 13 bases unmatched. The CDR3 bases are TGTGCTAGTGGTTTGGTTCGAACTCAGGGGGCGCAGGGGACCCAGTACTTC. It specifies CASGLVRTQGAQGTQYF. Combining the CDR3 with reference TRBV12-5 and TRBJ2-5 gives the whole variable domain DARVTQTPRHKVTEMGQEVTMRCQPILGHNTVFWYRQTMMQGLELLAYFRNRAPLDDSGMPKDRFSAEMPDATLATLKIQPSEPRDSAVYFCASGLVRTQGAQGTQYFGPGTRLLVL.

The chain uses TRBV12-3 or TRBV12-4 and TRBJ1-1; possibly TRBD1 for D (5 bases). The germline V and J ends were trimmed by 3 bases and 13 bases, with 18 bases remaining between them. This CDR3 region has 13 residues. For the CDR3, the DNA is TGTGCCAGCAGTTTGGGAGGGGAACTAAAGGGTTTCTTT. Translating gives CASSLGGELKGFF.

J is TRBJ2-1 and V is TRBV5-1; D is perhaps TRBD1 (5 bases). The CDR3 is 13 residues long. V dropped 6 bases and J dropped 3 bases, with 10 bases sitting between them. CDR1 is SGHRS and CDR2 is YFSETQ in the germline V gene. The CDR3 is CASKRQSYNEQFF. For the CDR3, the DNA is TGCGCCAGCAAAAGACAGAGCTACAATGAGCAGTTCTTC.

The chain employs TRBV4-1 and TRBJ2-2; the match to TRBD1 covers 8 bases. Germline values: CDR1 MGHRA, CDR2 YSYEKL. CDR3 length: 15 amino acids. V dropped 4 bases and J dropped 4; count of bases not matched to a gene: 5. The CDR3 sequence is CASSPDRGRTGELFF. The DNA for the CDR3 is TGCGCCAGCAGCCCTGACAGGGGACGCACCGGGGAGCTGTTTTTT.

This clone was seen a handful of times. The rearrangement joins TRBV5-1 to TRBJ2-7; D remains ambiguous. CDR3 length equals 14 residues. Germline CDR1 is SGHRS and CDR2 is YFSETQ. V lost 0 bases, J lost 1 base, and 8 bases lay in between. CDR3 DNA: TGCGCCAGCAGCTTGGGTCAGGCTTCCTACGAGCAGTACTTC. This gives the protein CASSLGQASYEQYF.

The chain has TRBV2 and TRBJ1-5; 8 positions match TRBD1. CDR1 and CDR2 (germline): SNHLY, FYNNEI. The ends lost 6 bases at V and 5 bases at J; junction bases unmatched: 6. This CDR3 contains 14 residues. The CDR3 DNA reads as TGTGCCAGCAGAGAGGACAGGGAGGATCAGCCCCAGCATTTT. Its protein product is CASREDREDQPQHF.

This clone has only one observation. The rearrangement links TRBV11-2 to TRBJ1-4; possibly TRBD1 for D (5 bases). Trimming took off 1 base at V and 4 bases at J, with 13 bases between the two ends. The germline V gene encodes CDR1 SGHAT and CDR2 FQNNGV. This CDR3 contains 16 residues. The CDR3 DNA reads as TGTGCCAGCAGCTTAGGAGGCCAGGGACTTAATGAAAAACTGTTTTTT. This gives the protein CASSLGGQGLNEKLFF. The full variable domain, completed using reference TRBV11-2 and TRBJ1-4, is EAGVAQSPRYKIIEKRQSVAFWCNPISGHATLYWYQQILGQGPKLLIQFQNNGVVDDSQLPKDRFSAERLKGVDSTLKIQPAKLEDSAVYLCASSLGGQGLNEKLFFGSGTQLSVL.

The V and J genes are TRBV5-1 and TRBJ1-1; TRBD1 is a possible D gene (5 bases). The germline V gene encodes CDR1 SGHRS and CDR2 YFSETQ. Trimming pared 0 bases from V and 8 bases from J, leaving 8 bases between. The CDR3 length is 12 residues. The CDR3 loop reads CASSLAGGEAFF. The CDR3 bases are TGCGCCAGCAGCTTGGCCGGGGGGGAAGCTTTCTTT.

J is TRBJ1-6 and V is TRBV18, with 8 bases identical to TRBD1. Germline loops: CDR1 KGHSH, CDR2 LQKENI. The CDR3 runs to 17 residues. With V trimmed by 4 bases and J by 7 bases, 12 bases remained unmatched. The CDR3 loop is CASSLMDRTGQNSPLHF. The CDR3, as DNA: TGTGCCAGCTCACTCATGGACCGGACAGGGCAGAATTCACCCCTCCACTTT.

The chain combines TRBV18 with TRBJ1-1; D possibly corresponds to TRBD1 (5 bases). CDR3 size: 16 residues. Looked up from germline, CDR1 is KGHSH and CDR2 is LQKENI. The V end was cut by 2 bases, the J end by 1 base, with 14 bases between. The CDR3 nucleotides read TGTGCCAGCTCACCATTCGAAATGCAGGGGAACACTGAAGCTTTCTTT. This codes for CASSPFEMQGNTEAFF.

The chain carries TRBV7-9 and TRBJ2-6; tentative D call: TRBD1 (5 bases). CDR1 is SEHNR and CDR2 is FQNEAQ in the germline V gene (reference sequence). The CDR3 spans 16 residues. V was pared by 1 base and J by 0 bases, with 7 bases between. This CDR3 is CASSLGQISGANVLTF. The CDR3 coding sequence is TGTGCCAGCAGCTTAGGACAGATCTCTGGGGCCAACGTCCTGACTTTC.

The genes are TRBV13 and TRBJ2-6; perhaps TRBD2 as D (6 bases). V gave up 5 bases and J gave up 2 bases, with 7 bases separating them. CDR1 is PRHDT and CDR2 is FYEKMQ in the germline V gene (reference sequence). The CDR3 length is 14 residues. DNA for the CDR3: TGTGCCAGCAGCCGCGGGGCTGGGGCCAACGTCCTGACTTTC. It translates to CASSRGAGANVLTF.

The chain uses TRBV20-1 and TRBJ1-1; D not resolved. This CDR3 spans 10 amino acids. Germline CDR1 and CDR2: DFQATT and SNEGSKA (reference sequence). The V end lost 6 bases, the J end lost 7 bases, and 9 bases lay between the germline ends. CDR3 sequence reads: CSAYRGEAFF. The DNA of the CDR3 is TGCAGTGCGTACCGGGGTGAAGCTTTCTTT.

The rearrangement uses TRBV28 and TRBJ1-1, with D hard to call. With 4 bases removed from V and 0 bases from J, the gap between germline ends came to 6 bases. The CDR3 extends over 13 amino acids. Per the germline V gene, CDR1 is MDHEN and CDR2 is SYDVKM. The CDR3 nucleotides are TGTGCCAGCAGTTCACAGATGAACACTGAAGCTTTCTTT. Translating gives CASSSQMNTEAFF.

This clone has just one count. The rearrangement uses TRBV7-2 and TRBJ2-3; TRBD2 aligns across 12 bases. V trimming: 0 bases; J trimming: 3 bases; junction bases outside the gene matches: 7. The CDR3 is 18 amino acids. Germline values: CDR1 SGHTA, CDR2 FQGNSA. This CDR3 is CASSLAASGGGRTDTQYF. In DNA, the CDR3 is TGTGCCAGCAGCTTAGCGGCTAGCGGGGGGGGGAGAACAGATACGCAGTATTTT.

This chain links TRBV18 with TRBJ1-4, with D perhaps TRBD1 (5 bases). Germline CDR1 is KGHSH and CDR2 is LQKENI. The CDR3 totals 22 residues. V dropped 2 bases and J dropped 0 bases, with 28 bases sitting between them. DNA of the CDR3: TGTGCCAGCTCACCAACGGACATACTTGGAGCCAGTTCACTTGCAACTAATGAAAAACTGTTTTTT. This sequence encodes CASSPTDILGASSLATNEKLFF.

The chain employs TRBV7-2 and TRBJ1-3, with TRBD1 matching over 8 bases. Trimming cost V 1 base and J 2 bases; bases outside gene matches: 10. Germline CDR1 reads SGHTA; CDR2 reads FQGNSA. The CDR3 is 18 amino acids. CDR3 nucleotides: TGTGCCAGCAGCTTAGGCGTTTTACAACAGGGGGCTGGAAACACCATATATTTT. Translated, it gives CASSLGVLQQGAGNTIYF.

The chain combines TRBV2 with TRBJ1-1; D might be TRBD1 (6 bases). Trimming pared 6 bases from V and 0 bases from J, leaving 14 bases between. The V gene's germline CDR1 is SNHLY and CDR2 FYNNEI. The CDR3 is made up of 15 amino acids. The CDR3 nucleotides read TGTGCCAGCAGGGGACAAATAACAGTGAACACTGAAGCTTTCTTT. This translates into CASRGQITVNTEAFF.

The V and J genes are TRBV27 and TRBJ1-2, with D perhaps matching TRBD1 (5 bases). Germline V gives CDR1 MNHEY, CDR2 SMNVEV (reference sequence). V lost 8 bases, J lost 2 bases, and 24 bases lay in between. The CDR3 consists of 17 residues. CDR3 sequence: CASSRLTQGKWNYGYTF. The CDR3 DNA is TGTGCCAGCTCTCGCCTCACCCAGGGAAAATGGAACTATGGCTACACCTTC.